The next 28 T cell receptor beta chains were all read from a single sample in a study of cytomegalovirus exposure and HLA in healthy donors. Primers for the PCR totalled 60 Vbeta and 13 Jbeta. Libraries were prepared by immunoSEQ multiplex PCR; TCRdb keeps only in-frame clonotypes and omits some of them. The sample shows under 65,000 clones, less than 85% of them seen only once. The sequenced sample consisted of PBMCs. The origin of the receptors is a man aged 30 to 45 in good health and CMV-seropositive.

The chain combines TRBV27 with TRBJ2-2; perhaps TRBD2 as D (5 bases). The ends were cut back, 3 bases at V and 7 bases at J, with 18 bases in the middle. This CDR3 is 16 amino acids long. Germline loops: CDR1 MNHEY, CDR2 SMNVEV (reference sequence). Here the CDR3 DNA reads TGTGCCAGCAGTTTGAGAGTAACTAGAGGAGGCGGGGAGCTGTTTTTT. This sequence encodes CASSLRVTRGGGELFF.

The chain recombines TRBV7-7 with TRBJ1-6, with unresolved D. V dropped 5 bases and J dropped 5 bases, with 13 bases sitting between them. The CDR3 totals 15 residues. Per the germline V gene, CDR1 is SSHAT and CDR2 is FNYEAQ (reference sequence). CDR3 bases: TGTGCCAGCAGCCGACATACACCGCATAATTCACCCCTCCACTTT. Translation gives CASSRHTPHNSPLHF. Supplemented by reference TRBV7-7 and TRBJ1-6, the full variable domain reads GAGVSQSPRYKVTKRGQDVTLRCDPISSHATLYWYQQALGQGPEFLTYFNYEAQPDKSGLPSDRFSAERPEGSISTLTIQRTEQRDSAMYRCASSRHTPHNSPLHFGNGTRLTVT.

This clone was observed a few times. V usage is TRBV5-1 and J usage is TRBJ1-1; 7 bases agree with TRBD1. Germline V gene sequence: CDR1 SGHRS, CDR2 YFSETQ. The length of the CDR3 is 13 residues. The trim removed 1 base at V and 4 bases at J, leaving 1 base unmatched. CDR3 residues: CASSLNRGTEAFF. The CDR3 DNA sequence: TGCGCCAGCAGCTTGAACAGGGGCACTGAAGCTTTCTTT.

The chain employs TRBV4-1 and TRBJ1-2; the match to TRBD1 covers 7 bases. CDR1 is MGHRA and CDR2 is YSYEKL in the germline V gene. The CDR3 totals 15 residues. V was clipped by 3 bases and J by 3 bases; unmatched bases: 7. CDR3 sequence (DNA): TGCGCCAGCAGCCAGACCGACAGGGCGGACTATGGCTACACCTTC. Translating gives CASSQTDRADYGYTF.

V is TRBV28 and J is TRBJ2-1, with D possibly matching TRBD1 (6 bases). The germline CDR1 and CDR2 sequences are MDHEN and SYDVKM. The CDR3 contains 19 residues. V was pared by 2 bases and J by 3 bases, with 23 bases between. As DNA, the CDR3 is TGTGCCAGCAGTTTACGTTTCTCGACAGGCCTACAATACTACAATGAGCAGTTCTTC. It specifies CASSLRFSTGLQYYNEQFF.

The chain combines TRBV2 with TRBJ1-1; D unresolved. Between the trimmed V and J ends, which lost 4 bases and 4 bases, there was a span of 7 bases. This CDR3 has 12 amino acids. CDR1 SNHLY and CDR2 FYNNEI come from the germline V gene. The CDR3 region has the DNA TGTGCCAGCAGTGGAGAAGTCACTGAAGCTTTCTTT. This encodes CASSGEVTEAFF.

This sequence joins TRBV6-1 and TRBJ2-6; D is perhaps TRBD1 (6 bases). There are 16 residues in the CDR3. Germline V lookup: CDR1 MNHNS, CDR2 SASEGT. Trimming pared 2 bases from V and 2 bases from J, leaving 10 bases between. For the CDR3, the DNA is TGTGCCAGCAGTGAAAGTGCAGGGGCTGGGGCCAACGTCCTGACTTTC. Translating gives CASSESAGAGANVLTF.

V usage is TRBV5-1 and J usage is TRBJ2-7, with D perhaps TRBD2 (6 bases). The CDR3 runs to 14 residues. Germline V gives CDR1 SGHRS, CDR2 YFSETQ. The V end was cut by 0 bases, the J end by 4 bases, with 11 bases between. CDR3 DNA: TGCGCCAGCAGCTTGGACAGACTAGGGTACGAGCAGTACTTC. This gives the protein CASSLDRLGYEQYF.

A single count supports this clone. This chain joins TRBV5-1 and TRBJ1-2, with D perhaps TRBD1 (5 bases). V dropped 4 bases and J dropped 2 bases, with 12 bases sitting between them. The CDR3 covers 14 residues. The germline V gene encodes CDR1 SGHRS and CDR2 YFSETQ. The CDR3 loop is CASSTGTENYGYTF. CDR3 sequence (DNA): TGCGCCAGCAGCACAGGCACGGAAAACTATGGCTACACCTTC.

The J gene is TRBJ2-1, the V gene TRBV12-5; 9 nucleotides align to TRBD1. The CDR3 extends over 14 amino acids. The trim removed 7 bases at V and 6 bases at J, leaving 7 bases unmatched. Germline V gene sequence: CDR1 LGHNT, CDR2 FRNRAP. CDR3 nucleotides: TGTGCTAGTGCCTGGGGGACAGGGAGCAATGAGCAGTTCTTC. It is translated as CASAWGTGSNEQFF. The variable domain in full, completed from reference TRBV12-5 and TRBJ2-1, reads DARVTQTPRHKVTEMGQEVTMRCQPILGHNTVFWYRQTMMQGLELLAYFRNRAPLDDSGMPKDRFSAEMPDATLATLKIQPSEPRDSAVYFCASAWGTGSNEQFFGPGTRLTVL.

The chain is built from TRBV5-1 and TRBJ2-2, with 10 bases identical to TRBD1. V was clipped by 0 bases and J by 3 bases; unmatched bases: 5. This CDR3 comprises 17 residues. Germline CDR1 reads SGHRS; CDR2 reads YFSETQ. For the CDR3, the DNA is TGCGCCAGCAGCTTGGCGGGACAGGGGCTTGACACCGGGGAGCTGTTTTTT. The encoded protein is CASSLAGQGLDTGELFF.

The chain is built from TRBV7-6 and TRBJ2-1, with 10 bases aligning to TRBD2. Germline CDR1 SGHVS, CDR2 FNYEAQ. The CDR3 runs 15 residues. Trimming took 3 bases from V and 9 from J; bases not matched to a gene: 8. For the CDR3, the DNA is TGTGCCAGCAGCTTCTCCGGGACTAGCGCGAGTGAGCAGTTCTTC. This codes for CASSFSGTSASEQFF.

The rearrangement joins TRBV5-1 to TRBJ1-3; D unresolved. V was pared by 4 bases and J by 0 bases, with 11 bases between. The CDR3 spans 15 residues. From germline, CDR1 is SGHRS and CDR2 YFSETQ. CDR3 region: CASSVSYDSGNTIYF. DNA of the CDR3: TGCGCCAGCAGCGTAAGCTATGACTCTGGAAACACCATATATTTT.

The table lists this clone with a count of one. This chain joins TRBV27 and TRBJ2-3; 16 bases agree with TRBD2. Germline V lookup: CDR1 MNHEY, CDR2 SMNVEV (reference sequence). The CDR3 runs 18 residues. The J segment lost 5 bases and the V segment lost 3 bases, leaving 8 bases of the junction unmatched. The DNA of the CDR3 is TGTGCCAGCAGTTTGGGGGGACTAGCGGGGGGGCAGGTAGATACGCAGTATTTT. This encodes CASSLGGLAGGQVDTQYF.

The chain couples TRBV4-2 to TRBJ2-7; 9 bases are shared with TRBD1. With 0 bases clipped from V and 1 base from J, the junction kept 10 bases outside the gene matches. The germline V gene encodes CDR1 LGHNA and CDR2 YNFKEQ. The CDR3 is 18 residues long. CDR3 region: CASSQDSGQGMGSYEQYF. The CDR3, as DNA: TGTGCCAGCAGCCAAGATTCAGGACAGGGGATGGGATCCTACGAGCAGTACTTC.

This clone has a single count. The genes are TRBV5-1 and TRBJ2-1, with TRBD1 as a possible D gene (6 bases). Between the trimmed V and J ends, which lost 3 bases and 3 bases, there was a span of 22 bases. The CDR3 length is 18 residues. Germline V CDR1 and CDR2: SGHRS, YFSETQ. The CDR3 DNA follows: TGCGCCAGCAGCTCTAACTGGGGGCTAGCCCAGATCTACAATGAGCAGTTCTTC. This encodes CASSSNWGLAQIYNEQFF.

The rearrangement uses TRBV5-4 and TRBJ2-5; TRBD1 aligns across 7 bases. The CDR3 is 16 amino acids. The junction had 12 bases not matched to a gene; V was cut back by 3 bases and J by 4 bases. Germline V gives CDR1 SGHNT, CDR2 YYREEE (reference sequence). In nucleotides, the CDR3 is TGTGCCAGCAGCTCCCCGACAGGGAGTGGCGGAGAGACCCAGTACTTC. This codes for CASSSPTGSGGETQYF.

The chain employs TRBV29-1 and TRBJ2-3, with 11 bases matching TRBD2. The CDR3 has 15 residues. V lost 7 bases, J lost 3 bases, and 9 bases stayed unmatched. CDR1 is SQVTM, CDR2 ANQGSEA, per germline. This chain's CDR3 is CSAATSGGRTDTQYF. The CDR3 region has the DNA TGCAGCGCCGCAACTAGCGGGGGTCGGACAGATACGCAGTATTTT.

The CDR3 sequence: CASNRQGDNEQFF. CDR3 in DNA: TGTGCCAGCAACAGACAGGGAGACAATGAGCAGTTCTTC. V gene TRBV11-1 combines with J gene TRBJ2-1, with 7 positions matching TRBD1. Germline CDR1 is SGHAT and CDR2 is FQDESV (reference sequence). This CDR3 is 13 amino acids long. Germline trimming cut 7 bases from V and 5 bases from J; bases unmatched to any gene: 5.

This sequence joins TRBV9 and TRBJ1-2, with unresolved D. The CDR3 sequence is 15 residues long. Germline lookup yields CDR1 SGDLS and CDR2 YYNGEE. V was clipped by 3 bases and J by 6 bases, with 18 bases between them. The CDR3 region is CASSELSPRADGYTF. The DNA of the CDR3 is TGTGCCAGCAGCGAACTCTCACCTCGTGCTGATGGCTACACCTTC.

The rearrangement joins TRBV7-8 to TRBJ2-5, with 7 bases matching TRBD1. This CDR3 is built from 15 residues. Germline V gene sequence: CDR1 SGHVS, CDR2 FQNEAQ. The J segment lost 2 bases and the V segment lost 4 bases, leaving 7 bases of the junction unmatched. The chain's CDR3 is CASSSDGRGQETQYF. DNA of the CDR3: TGTGCCAGCAGCTCCGATGGCAGGGGGCAAGAGACCCAGTACTTC.

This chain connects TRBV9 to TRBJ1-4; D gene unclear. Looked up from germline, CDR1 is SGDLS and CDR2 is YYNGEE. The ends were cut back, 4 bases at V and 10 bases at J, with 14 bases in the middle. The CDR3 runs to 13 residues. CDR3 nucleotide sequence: TGTGCCAGCAGCCCCCGGTTTGGTGTAAAACTGTTTTTT. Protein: CASSPRFGVKLFF.

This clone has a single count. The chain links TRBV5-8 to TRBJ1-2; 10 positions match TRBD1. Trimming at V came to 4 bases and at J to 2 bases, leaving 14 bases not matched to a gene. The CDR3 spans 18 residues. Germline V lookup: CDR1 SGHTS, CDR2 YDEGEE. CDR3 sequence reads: CASSRGAGTGERNYGYTF. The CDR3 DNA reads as TGTGCCAGCAGCCGAGGGGCGGGGACAGGGGAAAGAAACTATGGCTACACCTTC.

This CDR3 is CADRDRAYEQYF. CDR3 sequence (DNA): TGTGCCGACCGGGACAGGGCCTACGAGCAGTACTTC. J is TRBJ2-7 and V is TRBV6-5, with 9 bases fitting TRBD1. The CDR3 consists of 12 residues. CDR1 is MNHEY, CDR2 SVGAGI, per germline. V was clipped by 11 bases and J by 2 bases; unmatched bases: 4.

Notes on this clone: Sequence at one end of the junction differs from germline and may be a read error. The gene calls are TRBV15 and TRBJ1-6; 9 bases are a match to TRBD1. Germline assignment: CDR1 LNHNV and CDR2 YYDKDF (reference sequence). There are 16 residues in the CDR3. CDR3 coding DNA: TGTGCCACCAGCAAGAGACAGGGGGTTCTTAATTCACCCCTCAACTTT. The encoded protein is CATSKRQGVLNSPLNF.

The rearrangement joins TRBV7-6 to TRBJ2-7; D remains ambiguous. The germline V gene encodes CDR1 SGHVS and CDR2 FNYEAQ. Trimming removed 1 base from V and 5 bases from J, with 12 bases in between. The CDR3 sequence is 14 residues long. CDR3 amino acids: CASSLGGIFNEQYF. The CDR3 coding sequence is TGTGCCAGCAGCTTAGGAGGAATCTTCAACGAGCAGTACTTC.

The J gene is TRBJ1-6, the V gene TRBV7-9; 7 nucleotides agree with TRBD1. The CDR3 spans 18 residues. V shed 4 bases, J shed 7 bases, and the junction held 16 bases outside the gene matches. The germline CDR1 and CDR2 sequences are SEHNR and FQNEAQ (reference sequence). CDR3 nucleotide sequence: TGTGCCAGCAGCTCAAAACTGGGGCAGACAGGGTTGAATTCACCCCTCCACTTT. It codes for CASSSKLGQTGLNSPLHF.

CDR3 bases: TGTGCCAGCTCAGAGAATACAGGGGCAAACTATGGCTACACCTTC. Amino acids: CASSENTGANYGYTF. The V call is TRBV18, the J call TRBJ1-2; TRBD1 agrees at 7 bases. The CDR3 contains 15 residues. From germline, CDR1 is KGHSH and CDR2 LQKENI. V trimming: 5 bases; J trimming: 2 bases; junction bases outside the gene matches: 8.